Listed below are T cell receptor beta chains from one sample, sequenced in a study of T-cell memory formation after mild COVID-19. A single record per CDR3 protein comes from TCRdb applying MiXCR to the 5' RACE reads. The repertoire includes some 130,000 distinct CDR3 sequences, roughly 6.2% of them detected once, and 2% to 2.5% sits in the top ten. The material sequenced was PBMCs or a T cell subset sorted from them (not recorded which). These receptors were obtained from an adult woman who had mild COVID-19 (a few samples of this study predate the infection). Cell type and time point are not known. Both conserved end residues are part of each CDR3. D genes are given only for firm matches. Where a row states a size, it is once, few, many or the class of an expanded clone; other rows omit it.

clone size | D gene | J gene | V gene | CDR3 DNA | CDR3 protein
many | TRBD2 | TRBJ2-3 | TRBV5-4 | TGTGCCAGCAGCTCTAGACTAGCGGGACACACAGATACGCAGTATTTT | CASSSRLAGHTDTQYF
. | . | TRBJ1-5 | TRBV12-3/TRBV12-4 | TGTGCCAGCAGTCAACAGGGTAGCAATCAGCCCCAGCATTTT | CASSQQGSNQPQHF
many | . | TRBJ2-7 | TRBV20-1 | TGCAGTGCCACCCGGGACATAACTTACGAGCAGTACTTC | CSATRDITYEQYF
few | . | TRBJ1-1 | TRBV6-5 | TGTGCCAGCAGTTACTCGAGGACGAGGGGGGAAGCTTTCTTT | CASSYSRTRGEAFF
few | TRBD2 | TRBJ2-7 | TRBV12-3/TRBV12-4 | TGTGCCAGCAGTGATAGCGGGAGGGGATCCTACGAGCAGTACTTC | CASSDSGRGSYEQYF
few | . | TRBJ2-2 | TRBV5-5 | TGTGCCAGCAGCTTGGTAACGGGGAACACCGGGGAGCTGTTTTTT | CASSLVTGNTGELFF
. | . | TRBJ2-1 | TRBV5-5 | TGTGCCAGCAGCGGTCAGGTAGTCGGGAGTGAGCAGTTCTTC | CASSGQVVGSEQFF
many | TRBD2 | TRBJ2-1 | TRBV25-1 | TGTGCCAGCAGTGAAACTAGCGGCGACGATGAGCAGTTCTTC | CASSETSGDDEQFF
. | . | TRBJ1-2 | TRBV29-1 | TGCAGCGTTGAAGATTTCCCCCTAATGCGGGTTGACTATGGCTACACCTTC | CSVEDFPLMRVDYGYTF
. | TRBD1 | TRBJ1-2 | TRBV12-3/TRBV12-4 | TGTGCCAGCAGTCGAACAGGGGGCATAAGCTACACCTTC | CASSRTGGISYTF
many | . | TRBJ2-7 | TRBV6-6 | TGTGCCAGCAACGTCGGGGGACCCGAGCAGTACTTC | CASNVGGPEQYF
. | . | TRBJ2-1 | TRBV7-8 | TGTGCCACCAGAAAACACAATGAGCAGTTCTTC | CATRKHNEQFF
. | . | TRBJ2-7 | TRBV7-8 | TGTGCCAGCAGCTCAAATTTAGAGGGCCGTGAGCAGTACTTC | CASSSNLEGREQYF
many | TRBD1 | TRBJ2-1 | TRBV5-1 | TGCGCCAGCAGTCTCTCTCCGGGACAGGGGACGTATGAGCAGTTCTTC | CASSLSPGQGTYEQFF
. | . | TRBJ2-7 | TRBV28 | TGTGCCAGCAGTACAGGGAACTACGAGCAGTACTTC | CASSTGNYEQYF
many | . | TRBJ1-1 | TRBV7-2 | TGTGCCAGCAGCTTAGCGCCGGGAGTTGGCACTGAAGCTTTCTTT | CASSLAPGVGTEAFF
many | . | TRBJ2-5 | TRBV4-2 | TGTGCCAGCAGCCAAATCTCGGATGGAGAGACCCAGTACTTC | CASSQISDGETQYF
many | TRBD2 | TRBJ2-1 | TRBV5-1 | TGCGCCAGCAGCTTTGGCGGGGGGGCTGTGAATGAGCAGTTCTTC | CASSFGGGAVNEQFF
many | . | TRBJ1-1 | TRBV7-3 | TGTGCCAGCAGCTTAACGGGATCCACTGAAGCTTTCTTT | CASSLTGSTEAFF
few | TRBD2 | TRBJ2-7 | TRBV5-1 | TGCGCCAGCAGCTATTCCAATAGCGGGAGGGCAGATCAGCAGTACTTC | CASSYSNSGRADQQYF
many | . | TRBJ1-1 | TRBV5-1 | TGCGCCAGCAGCTTCGAGGGGAACACTGAAGCTTTCTTT | CASSFEGNTEAFF
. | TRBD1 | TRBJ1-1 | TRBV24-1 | TGTGCCACCAGTGATTTGCGTTTCGGAAGGACAGGGCACCGGGACACTGAAGCTTTCTTT | CATSDLRFGRTGHRDTEAFF
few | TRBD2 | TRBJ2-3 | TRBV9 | TGTGCCAGCAGCGTAGAGGCGGGAGGAGGCACAGATACGCAGTATTTT | CASSVEAGGGTDTQYF
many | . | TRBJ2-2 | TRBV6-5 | TGTGCCAGCAGACCACAGGGGAGGACCGGGGAGCTGTTTTTT | CASRPQGRTGELFF
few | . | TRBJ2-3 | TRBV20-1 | TGCAGTGCCATCCCCGGGCTTATCACAGATACGCAGTATTTT | CSAIPGLITDTQYF
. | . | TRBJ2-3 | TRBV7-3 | TGTGCCAGCAGCTTAAATGGGGGGTCCGGCACAGATACGCAGTATTTT | CASSLNGGSGTDTQYF
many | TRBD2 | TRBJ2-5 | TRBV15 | TGTGCCACCAGCAGACAGAAGGCGGGGGGGCGAGAGACCCAGTACTTC | CATSRQKAGGRETQYF
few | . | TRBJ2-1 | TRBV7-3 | TGTGCCAGCAGCTTAGCGCCGGGGTTTGAGCAGTTCTTC | CASSLAPGFEQFF
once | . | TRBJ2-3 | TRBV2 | TGTGCCAGCAGGGACTACCCAAGCACAGATACGCAGTATTTT | CASRDYPSTDTQYF
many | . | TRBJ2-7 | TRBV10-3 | TGTGCCATCAGCCTAGGGATTTCCTACGAGCAGTACTTC | CAISLGISYEQYF
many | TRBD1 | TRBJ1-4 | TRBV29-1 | TGCAGCGTCGGAGACAGGGCAGAAAAACTGTTTTTT | CSVGDRAEKLFF
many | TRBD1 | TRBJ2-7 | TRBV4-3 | TGCGCCAGCAGCCGTCAGGACAGGGGCGTGTACGAGCAGTACTTC | CASSRQDRGVYEQYF
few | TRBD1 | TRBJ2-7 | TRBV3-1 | TGTGCCAGCAGCCAAGGGGGACAGCCCTACGAGCAGTACTTC | CASSQGGQPYEQYF
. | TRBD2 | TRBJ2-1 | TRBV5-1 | TGCGCCAGCAGCTTGGTGATAGCGGGAGACTCCGGCCATGAGCAGTTCTTC | CASSLVIAGDSGHEQFF
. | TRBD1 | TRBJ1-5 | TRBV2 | TGTGCCAGCAGTGAGACAGGGGTTAGCCAGCCCCATCATTTT | CASSETGVSQPHHF
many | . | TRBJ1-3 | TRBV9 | TGTGCCAGCAGCGTAGACGGGGGTGGACTTGGAAACACCATATATTTT | CASSVDGGGLGNTIYF
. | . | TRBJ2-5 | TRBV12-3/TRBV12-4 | TGTGCCAGCAGTTTCGGCGGAGGGGGAAAGACCCAGTACTTC | CASSFGGGGKTQYF
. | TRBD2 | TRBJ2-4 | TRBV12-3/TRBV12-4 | TGTGCCAGCAGCCCTAGCGGGAGCTACATTCAGTACTTC | CASSPSGSYIQYF
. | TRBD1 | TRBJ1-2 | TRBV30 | TGTGCCTGGAGTCCCCCGGGACAGTCCTATGGCTACTCCTTC | CAWSPPGQSYGYSF
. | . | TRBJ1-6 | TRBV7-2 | TGTGCCAGCAGCTTAGGACAAAGAAATTCACCCCTCCACTTT | CASSLGQRNSPLHF
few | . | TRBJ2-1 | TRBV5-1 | TGCGCCAGCAGCTTGGCCGCGGGTGCCTACAATGAGCAGTTCTTC | CASSLAAGAYNEQFF
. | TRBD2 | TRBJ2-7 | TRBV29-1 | TGCAGCGTGCGGACTAGCGGCTACGAGCAGTACTTC | CSVRTSGYEQYF
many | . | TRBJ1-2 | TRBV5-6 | TGTGCCAGCAGCTTATTAAGTGGGCACTACGGCTACACCTTC | CASSLLSGHYGYTF